This T cell receptor beta chain was identified during a study of blood T cell repertoires in COVID-19. Background on the study: Donors in the United States, Italy and Spain gave samples during acute or convalescent COVID-19. T cells, B-cell-depleted T cells, or PBMCs supplied cDNA or gDNA.

Method: immunoSEQ multiplex PCR; TCRdb's copy keeps in-frame clones and lacks some. The sample lists some 200,000 clones; approximately 86% were seen once. The study recruited people aged about 18 to 95 years across under 25 US areas. Participant-given clinical history determined each cohort assignment. This clonotype was obtained from a woman aged 25 to 39 who had recovered from COVID-19. Sequenced input: PBMCs or T cells enriched from blood (not recorded which).

Here the CDR3 DNA reads TGTGCCAGTAGTATAGACCCGGTAGGAGGGAACACTGAAGCTTTCTTT. Residues: CASSIDPVGGNTEAFF. This chain uses TRBV19 with TRBJ1-1; D gene unclear. Trimming took 0 bases from V and 1 from J, leaving 12 bases between them. The germline V gene has CDR1 LNHDA and CDR2 SQIVND (reference sequence). This CDR3 contains 16 residues.